These 30 T cell receptor beta chains were all obtained from the same sample, sequenced in a study of blood T cell repertoires in COVID-19. Libraries were prepared by immunoSEQ multiplex PCR; TCRdb keeps only in-frame clonotypes and omits some of them. The profile shows some 99,000 clones, 70% to 90% of them singletons. Sequencing was carried out using peripheral blood. Every receptor here comes from a woman aged 55 to 70 in a cohort sampled during active or convalescent COVID-19.

The rearrangement joins TRBV4-2 to TRBJ2-1; 8 bases map to TRBD2. The V gene end was trimmed by 0 bases and the J gene end by 6 bases; junction bases not matched to a gene: 1. This CDR3 contains 14 residues. Germline V gives CDR1 LGHNA, CDR2 YNFKEQ. The CDR3 spells CASSQDTSGNEQFF. CDR3 sequence (DNA): TGTGCCAGCAGCCAAGATACTAGCGGCAATGAGCAGTTCTTC.

The chain couples TRBV19 to TRBJ1-5; D unclear. The CDR3 has 13 residues. Germline CDR1 and CDR2: LNHDA and SQIVND (reference sequence). With 2 bases removed from V and 5 bases from J, the gap between germline ends came to 7 bases. The CDR3 reads CASSITRDQPQHF. CDR3 in DNA: TGTGCCAGTAGTATAACACGGGATCAGCCCCAGCATTTT.

The chain has TRBV9 and TRBJ2-5, with 8 nucleotides matching TRBD2. The trim removed 4 bases at V and 3 bases at J, leaving 5 bases unmatched. The germline V gene encodes CDR1 SGDLS and CDR2 YYNGEE. The CDR3 sequence is 14 residues long. The CDR3 loop reads CASSPRLAKETQYF. The DNA for the CDR3 is TGTGCCAGCAGCCCCCGACTAGCGAAAGAGACCCAGTACTTC.

V usage is TRBV27 and J usage is TRBJ2-6; tentatively, D is TRBD1 (5 bases). V shed 4 bases and J shed 4 bases, with 14 bases lying between them. CDR3 size: 16 residues. CDR1 and CDR2 from the germline V gene are MNHEY and SMNVEV (reference sequence). The CDR3 region is CASSSVRVSGANVLTF. CDR3 in DNA: TGTGCCAGCAGTTCAGTCAGGGTGTCCGGGGCCAACGTCCTGACTTTC.

The J gene is TRBJ2-5, the V gene TRBV3-1 (or the pseudogene TRBV3-2); 9 nucleotides agree with TRBD2. Trimming took 0 bases from V and 5 from J; bases not matched to a gene: 10. CDR1 LGHDT and CDR2 YNNKEL come from the germline V gene (reference sequence). CDR3 length equals 17 residues. The CDR3, as DNA: TGTGCCAGCAGCCAAGAGTCTAGCGGGGTTCCAGGTGAGACCCAGTACTTC. This translates into CASSQESSGVPGETQYF.

The genes are TRBV30 and TRBJ2-2, with 9 positions matching TRBD1. The CDR3 has 13 residues. The trim removed 0 bases at V and 7 bases at J, leaving 0 bases unmatched. Germline CDR1 GTSNPN, CDR2 SVGIG (reference sequence). CDR3 in amino acids: CAWSVDRGGELFF. CDR3 sequence (DNA): TGTGCCTGGAGTGTGGACAGGGGCGGGGAGCTGTTTTTT.

As for this clone: This specimen includes other DNA sequences encoding the same CDR3. J is TRBJ1-2 and V is TRBV30; maybe TRBD1 (6 bases). CDR1 is GTSNPN and CDR2 is SVGIG in the germline V gene (reference sequence). CDR3 size: 14 residues. V gave up 5 bases and J gave up 4 bases, with 17 bases separating them. The CDR3: CAWLAWGTLYGYTF. CDR3 DNA: TGTGCCTGGTTGGCGTGGGGGACACTCTATGGCTACACCTTC.

The chain combines TRBV7-2 with TRBJ2-5, with D possibly TRBD1 on 6 matching bases. The germline CDR1 and CDR2 sequences are SGHTA and FQGNSA. V was shortened by 6 bases and J by 0 bases, with 11 bases between the two germline ends. The CDR3 runs 14 residues. The CDR3 region is CASRIDRYQETQYF. The CDR3 region has the DNA TGTGCCAGCAGGATAGACAGGTACCAAGAGACCCAGTACTTC.

This chain connects TRBV28 to TRBJ2-5, with D possibly TRBD1 on 6 matching bases. This CDR3 has 16 amino acids. Per germline, CDR1 MDHEN and CDR2 SYDVKM. Trimming left V 6 bases short and J 3 bases short, with 20 bases between. CDR3 sequence (DNA): TGTGCCAGCAGCTCCAACCGGGACATGGGGAAAGAGACCCAGTACTTC. Its translation: CASSSNRDMGKETQYF.

This rearrangement joins TRBV11-1 to TRBJ2-3, with TRBD1 matching over 9 bases. This CDR3 has 15 amino acids. V was clipped by 5 bases and J by 5 bases; unmatched bases: 8. Per germline, CDR1 SGHAT and CDR2 FQDESV (reference sequence). This CDR3 reads CASSHRDREGDTQYF. Here the CDR3 DNA reads TGTGCCAGCAGCCACCGGGACAGGGAGGGAGATACGCAGTATTTT. Complete variable domain (other parts from reference TRBV11-1 and TRBJ2-3): EAEVAQSPRYKITEKSQAVAFWCDPISGHATLYWYRQILGQGPELLVQFQDESVVDDSQLPKDRFSAERLKGVDSTLKIQPAELGDSAMYLCASSHRDREGDTQYFGPGTRLTVL.

The rearrangement uses TRBV6-6 and TRBJ2-1; D not certain. Trimming cost V 6 bases and J 5 bases, with 14 bases left between them. Germline CDR1 reads MNHNY; CDR2 reads SVGAGI (reference sequence). The CDR3 totals 14 residues. The CDR3 DNA reads TGTGCCAGCAGCCTACTACCTGAGGACAATGAGCAGTTCTTC. This codes for CASSLLPEDNEQFF.

The chain uses TRBV3-1 (or the pseudogene TRBV3-2) and TRBJ2-5; D possibly corresponds to TRBD2 (5 bases). CDR1 and CDR2 from the germline V gene are LGHDT and YNNKEL (reference sequence). Trimming shortened V by 1 base and J by 4 bases, and 7 bases separated the two germline ends. This CDR3 is 13 amino acids long. The CDR3 nucleotides are TGTGCCAGCAGCCAAGCAGGAGGAGAGACCCAGTACTTC. Translating gives CASSQAGGETQYF.

The genes are TRBV3-1 (or the pseudogene TRBV3-2) and TRBJ2-1; D ambiguous. Germline V gene data show CDR1 as LGHDT and CDR2 as YNNKEL (reference sequence). The V gene lost 4 bases and the J gene lost 0 bases, with 10 bases spanning the gap. This CDR3 spans 15 amino acids. The CDR3 sequence: CASSLRSGSYNEQFF. The CDR3 DNA sequence: TGTGCCAGCAGCCTTCGTTCCGGCTCCTACAATGAGCAGTTCTTC.

This sequence joins TRBV18 and TRBJ1-6; no clear D gene. CDR3 length: 14 amino acids. Trimming pared 4 bases from V and 0 bases from J, leaving 4 bases between. Germline CDR1 reads KGHSH; CDR2 reads LQKENI. The DNA of the CDR3 is TGTGCCAGCTCACTGAGCTCCTATAATTCACCCCTCCACTTT. Translation gives CASSLSSYNSPLHF.

The chain combines TRBV5-4 with TRBJ2-3, with D unresolved. V dropped 0 bases and J dropped 2 bases, with 13 bases sitting between them. CDR3 length: 16 amino acids. Germline V gives CDR1 SGHNT, CDR2 YYREEE (reference sequence). The CDR3: CASSLGGPFVTDTQYF. As DNA, the CDR3 is TGTGCCAGCAGCTTGGGAGGCCCCTTTGTCACAGATACGCAGTATTTT.

The chain recombines TRBV5-6 with TRBJ2-5, with D perhaps matching TRBD2 (5 bases). Germline lookup yields CDR1 SGHDT and CDR2 YYEEEE. CDR3 length: 12 amino acids. Trimming cost V 1 base and J 14 bases, with 15 bases left between them. This CDR3 reads CASSLRDGRTYF. DNA of the CDR3: TGTGCCAGCAGCTTGAGAGACGGCCGGACTTACTTC.

The V gene is TRBV19, the J gene TRBJ2-5, with D possibly matching TRBD2 (5 bases). Germline V gene data show CDR1 as LNHDA and CDR2 as SQIVND (reference sequence). Trimming removed 5 bases at V and 2 bases at J, with 9 bases between. The length of the CDR3 is 13 residues. Here the CDR3 reads CASSPGIQETQYF. In nucleotides, the CDR3 is TGTGCCAGTAGTCCCGGGATACAAGAGACCCAGTACTTC.

V gene TRBV28 combines with J gene TRBJ2-3, with 12 bases identical to TRBD2. CDR3 length equals 15 residues. Germline loops: CDR1 MDHEN, CDR2 SYDVKM. The V and J ends lost 2 bases and 8 bases, in that order; junction bases with no gene match: 5. This chain's CDR3 is CASSLRPSGRATQYF. The DNA for the CDR3 is TGTGCCAGCAGTTTAAGGCCTAGCGGGAGGGCTACGCAGTATTTT.

The chain carries TRBV30 and TRBJ2-2, with D possibly TRBD2 on 7 matching bases. This CDR3 contains 15 residues. CDR1 is GTSNPN and CDR2 is SVGIG in the germline V gene (reference sequence). Trimming stripped 4 bases from V and 1 base from J, with 13 bases between. For the CDR3, the DNA is TGTGCCTGGACTGGAGGGGGGGTGAACACCGGGGAGCTGTTTTTT. Translating gives CAWTGGGVNTGELFF.

The rearrangement links TRBV7-2 to TRBJ2-2; 9 bases are shared with TRBD1. Trimming cost V 5 bases and J 2 bases; bases outside gene matches: 6. The CDR3 has 16 residues. Germline V gene lookup returns CDR1 SGHTA and CDR2 FQGNSA. CDR3 nucleotide sequence: TGTGCCAGCAGCCAACAGGGGGCAGGAAACACCGGGGAGCTGTTTTTT. Translated: CASSQQGAGNTGELFF.

The chain employs TRBV12-3 or TRBV12-4 and TRBJ2-7; 11 nucleotides align to TRBD2. The J segment lost 6 bases and the V segment lost 6 bases, leaving 4 bases of the junction unmatched. This CDR3 comprises 13 residues. CDR3 loop: CASRLAGASEQYF. Written as DNA, the CDR3 is TGTGCCAGCAGACTAGCGGGAGCTAGCGAGCAGTACTTC.

The chain carries TRBV9 and TRBJ2-1; 8 bases line up with TRBD1. Losses at the gene ends were 0 bases for V and 7 bases for J; bases not matched to a gene: 9. Germline CDR1 and CDR2: SGDLS and YYNGEE. The CDR3 is 16 amino acids. As DNA, the CDR3 is TGTGCCAGCAGCGTAGCTACAACAGGGGGATGGAATGAGCAGTTCTTC. The encoded protein is CASSVATTGGWNEQFF.

On this clone itself: The junction departs from the called germline gene at one end, perhaps through a read error. The chain couples TRBV7-7 to TRBJ2-6, with 10 bases lining up with TRBD1. Germline loops: CDR1 SSHAT, CDR2 FNYEAQ (reference sequence). CDR3 length: 17 residues. This CDR3 is CASSLGQGWSGANVLTF. CDR3 in DNA: TGTGCTAGCAGCTTGGGACAGGGGTGGTCTGGGGCCAACGTCCTGACTTTC.

J is TRBJ1-1 and V is TRBV5-5; D unresolved. The CDR3 runs 16 residues. Trimming pared 0 bases from V and 1 base from J, leaving 13 bases between. Germline-derived CDR1 and CDR2 are SGHKS and YYEKEE (reference sequence). The CDR3 spells CASSLGLTEPNTEAFF. Here the CDR3 DNA reads TGTGCCAGCAGCTTGGGGTTAACAGAGCCGAACACTGAAGCTTTCTTT.

This chain connects TRBV9 to TRBJ2-7; maybe TRBD2 (7 bases). This CDR3 is 15 amino acids long. Germline V CDR1 and CDR2: SGDLS, YYNGEE. V was trimmed by 0 bases and J by 4 bases, leaving 14 bases between them. The CDR3: CASSVEPGGGYEQYF. The CDR3 region has the DNA TGTGCCAGCAGCGTAGAACCGGGGGGCGGGTACGAGCAGTACTTC.

The V call is TRBV6-5, the J call TRBJ1-4; D is possibly TRBD1 (6 bases). The length of the CDR3 is 14 residues. The ends were cut back, 6 bases at V and 7 bases at J, with 15 bases in the middle. Germline loops: CDR1 MNHEY, CDR2 SVGAGI. As DNA, the CDR3 is TGTGCCAGCAGGGACAGTGTTTTTGGTGAAAAACTGTTTTTT. Amino acids: CASRDSVFGEKLFF.

The V gene is TRBV28, the J gene TRBJ2-3; D is unclear. Trimming cost V 4 bases and J 2 bases, with 4 bases left between them. Germline CDR1 is MDHEN and CDR2 is SYDVKM. The CDR3 runs 12 residues. CDR3 in amino acids: CASSSNTDTQYF. The CDR3 bases are TGTGCCAGCAGTTCAAACACAGATACGCAGTATTTT.

The gene calls are TRBV9 and TRBJ2-5, with 9 bases fitting TRBD2. Germline V CDR1 and CDR2: SGDLS, YYNGEE. This CDR3 comprises 17 residues. The junction had 11 bases not matched to a gene; V was cut back by 0 bases and J by 5 bases. CDR3 coding DNA: TGTGCCAGCAGCGTAGCTCCGCGAGCGGGGGGTCAGGAGACCCAGTACTTC. It specifies CASSVAPRAGGQETQYF. The full variable domain, with the rest looked up from reference TRBV9 and TRBJ2-5, is DSGVTQTPKHLITATGQRVTLRCSPRSGDLSVYWYQQSLDQGLQFLIQYYNGEERAKGNILERFSAQQFPDLHSELNLSSLELGDSALYFCASSVAPRAGGQETQYFGPGTRLLVL.

The chain carries TRBV29-1 and TRBJ2-3, with 9 bases matching TRBD2. V shed 7 bases and J 1 base; nucleotides not matched to a gene: 18. Germline V gives CDR1 SQVTM, CDR2 ANQGSEA. This CDR3 spans 18 amino acids. The DNA for the CDR3 is TGCAGCGCCCAATTCACTAGCGGGTTCCGAAGGGGCACAGATACGCAGTATTTT. This gives the protein CSAQFTSGFRRGTDTQYF.

The rearrangement uses TRBV28 and TRBJ2-1; TRBD2 is a possible D gene (7 bases). The V end lost 11 bases, the J end lost 3 bases, and 14 bases lay between the germline ends. The CDR3 has 13 amino acids. Germline V CDR1 and CDR2: MDHEN, SYDVKM. The CDR3 reads CASRGANYNEQFF. DNA of the CDR3: TGTGCCTCACGGGGGGCTAACTACAATGAGCAGTTCTTC.